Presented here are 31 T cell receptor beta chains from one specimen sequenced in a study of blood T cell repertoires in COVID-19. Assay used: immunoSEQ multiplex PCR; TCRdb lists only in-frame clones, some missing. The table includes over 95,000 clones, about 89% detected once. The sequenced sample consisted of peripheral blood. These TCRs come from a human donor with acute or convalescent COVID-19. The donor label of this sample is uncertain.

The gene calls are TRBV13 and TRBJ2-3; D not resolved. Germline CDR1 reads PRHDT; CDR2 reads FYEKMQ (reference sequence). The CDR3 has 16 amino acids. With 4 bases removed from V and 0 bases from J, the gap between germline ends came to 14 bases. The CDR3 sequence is CASSSLDGASTDTQYF. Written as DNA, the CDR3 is TGTGCCAGCAGCTCCCTTGACGGAGCTAGCACAGATACGCAGTATTTT.

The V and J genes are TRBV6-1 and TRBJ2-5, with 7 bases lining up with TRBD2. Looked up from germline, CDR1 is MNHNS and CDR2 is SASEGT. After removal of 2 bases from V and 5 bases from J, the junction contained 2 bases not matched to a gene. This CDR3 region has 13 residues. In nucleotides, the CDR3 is TGTGCCAGCAGTGAACCGGGGGGTGAGACCCAGTACTTC. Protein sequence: CASSEPGGETQYF.

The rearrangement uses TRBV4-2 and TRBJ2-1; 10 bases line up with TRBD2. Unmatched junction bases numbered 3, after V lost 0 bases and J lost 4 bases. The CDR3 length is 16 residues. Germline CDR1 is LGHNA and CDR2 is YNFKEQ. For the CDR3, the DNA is TGTGCCAGCAGCCAAGAATTAGCGGGGGGTTACAATGAGCAGTTCTTC. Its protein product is CASSQELAGGYNEQFF.

CDR3 in amino acids: CASSFRGTWGGGPQHF. The CDR3 DNA reads as TGTGCCAGCAGTTTTCGGGGGACCTGGGGGGGTGGGCCCCAGCATTTT. The chain has TRBV27 and TRBJ1-5; a possible D gene is TRBD1 (5 bases). Germline V lookup: CDR1 MNHEY, CDR2 SMNVEV (reference sequence). CDR3 length equals 16 residues. V lost 3 bases, J lost 9 bases, and 21 bases lay in between.

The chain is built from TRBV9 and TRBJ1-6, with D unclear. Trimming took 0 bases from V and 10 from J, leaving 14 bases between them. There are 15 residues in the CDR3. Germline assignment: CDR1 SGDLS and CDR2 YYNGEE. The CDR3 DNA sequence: TGTGCCAGCAGCGTAGCTACCAACCCCAGGTCACCCCTCCACTTT. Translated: CASSVATNPRSPLHF.

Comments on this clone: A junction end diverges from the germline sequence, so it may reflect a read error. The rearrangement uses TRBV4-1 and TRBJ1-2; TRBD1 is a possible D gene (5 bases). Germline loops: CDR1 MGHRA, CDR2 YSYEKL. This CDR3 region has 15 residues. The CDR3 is CASSQEPGTKYGYTF. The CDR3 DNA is TGCGCCAGCAGCCAAGAACCTGGGACTAAATATGGCTACACCTTC.

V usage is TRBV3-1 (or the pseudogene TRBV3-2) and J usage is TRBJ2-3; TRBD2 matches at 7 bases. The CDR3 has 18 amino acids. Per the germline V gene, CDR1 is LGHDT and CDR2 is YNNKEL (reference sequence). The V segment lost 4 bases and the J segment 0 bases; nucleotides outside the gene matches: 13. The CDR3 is CASSLKWGAGTSTDTQYF. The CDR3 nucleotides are TGTGCCAGCAGCCTTAAGTGGGGAGCGGGAACTAGCACAGATACGCAGTATTTT.

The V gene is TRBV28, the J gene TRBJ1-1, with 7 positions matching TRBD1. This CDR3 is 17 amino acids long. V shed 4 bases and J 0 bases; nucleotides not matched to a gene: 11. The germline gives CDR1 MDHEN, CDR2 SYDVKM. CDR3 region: CASSYPATGTVNTEAFF. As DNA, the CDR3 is TGTGCCAGCAGTTATCCCGCAACCGGGACAGTGAACACTGAAGCTTTCTTT.

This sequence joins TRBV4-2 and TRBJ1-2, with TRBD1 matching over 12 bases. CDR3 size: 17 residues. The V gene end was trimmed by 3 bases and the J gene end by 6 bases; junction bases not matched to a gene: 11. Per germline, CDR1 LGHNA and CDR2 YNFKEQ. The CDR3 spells CASSQSGTGGISHGYTF. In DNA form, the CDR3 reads TGTGCCAGCAGCCAGTCCGGGACAGGGGGCATTAGCCATGGCTACACCTTC.

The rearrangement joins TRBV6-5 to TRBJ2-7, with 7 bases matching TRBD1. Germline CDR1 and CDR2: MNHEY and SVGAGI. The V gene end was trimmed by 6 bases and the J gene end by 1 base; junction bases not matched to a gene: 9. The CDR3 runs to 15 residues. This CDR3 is CASRKDRKFSYEQYF. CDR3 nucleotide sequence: TGTGCCAGCAGGAAGGACAGGAAATTTTCCTACGAGCAGTACTTC.

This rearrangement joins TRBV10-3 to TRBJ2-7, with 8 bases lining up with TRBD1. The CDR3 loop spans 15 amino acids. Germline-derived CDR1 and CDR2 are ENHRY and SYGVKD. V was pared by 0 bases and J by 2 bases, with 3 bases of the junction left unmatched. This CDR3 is CAISESRTGTYEQYF. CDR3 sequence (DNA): TGTGCCATCAGTGAGTCGAGGACAGGGACCTACGAGCAGTACTTC.

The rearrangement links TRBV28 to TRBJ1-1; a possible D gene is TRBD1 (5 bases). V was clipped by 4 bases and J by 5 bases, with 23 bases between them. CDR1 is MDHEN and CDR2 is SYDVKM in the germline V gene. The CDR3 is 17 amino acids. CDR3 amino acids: CASSSPGGGRQGTEAFF. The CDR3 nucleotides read TGTGCCAGCAGTTCTCCCGGGGGGGGGAGACAAGGGACTGAAGCTTTCTTT. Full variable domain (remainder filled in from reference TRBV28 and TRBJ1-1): DVKVTQSSRYLVKRTGEKVFLECVQDMDHENMFWYRQDPGLGLRLIYFSYDVKMKEKGDIPEGYSVSREKKERFSLILESASTNQTSMYLCASSSPGGGRQGTEAFFGQGTRLTVV.

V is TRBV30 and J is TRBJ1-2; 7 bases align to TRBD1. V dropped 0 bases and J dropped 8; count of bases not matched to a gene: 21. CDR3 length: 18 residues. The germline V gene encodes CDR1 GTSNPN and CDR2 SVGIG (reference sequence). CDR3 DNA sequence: TGTGCCTGGAGTGTATCAGATTGGGTGGACAGGCTATCGCGGGGCTACACCTTC. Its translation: CAWSVSDWVDRLSRGYTF.

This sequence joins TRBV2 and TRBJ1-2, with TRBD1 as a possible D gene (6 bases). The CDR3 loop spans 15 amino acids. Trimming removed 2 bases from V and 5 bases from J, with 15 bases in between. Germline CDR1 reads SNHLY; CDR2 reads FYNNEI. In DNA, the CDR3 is TGTGCCAGCAGTGAATCAGGGGTAGGATCTTATGGCTACACCTTC. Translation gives CASSESGVGSYGYTF.

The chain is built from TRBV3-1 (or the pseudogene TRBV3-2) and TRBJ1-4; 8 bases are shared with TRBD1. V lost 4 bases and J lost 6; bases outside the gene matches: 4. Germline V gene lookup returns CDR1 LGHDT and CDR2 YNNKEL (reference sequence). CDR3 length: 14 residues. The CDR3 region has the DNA TGTGCCAGCAGCCTCGGACAGGGTGATGAAAAACTGTTTTTT. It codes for CASSLGQGDEKLFF.

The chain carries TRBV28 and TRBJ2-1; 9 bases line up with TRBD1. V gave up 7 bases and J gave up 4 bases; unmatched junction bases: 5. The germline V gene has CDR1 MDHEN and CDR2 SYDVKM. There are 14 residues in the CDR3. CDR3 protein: CASIPGQGYNEQFF. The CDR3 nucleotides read TGTGCCAGCATCCCGGGACAGGGTTACAATGAGCAGTTCTTC.

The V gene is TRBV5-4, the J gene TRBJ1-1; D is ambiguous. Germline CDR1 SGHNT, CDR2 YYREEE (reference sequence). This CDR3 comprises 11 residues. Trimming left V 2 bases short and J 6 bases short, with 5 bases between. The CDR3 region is CASSFGPEAFF. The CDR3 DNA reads TGTGCCAGCAGCTTTGGCCCTGAAGCTTTCTTT.

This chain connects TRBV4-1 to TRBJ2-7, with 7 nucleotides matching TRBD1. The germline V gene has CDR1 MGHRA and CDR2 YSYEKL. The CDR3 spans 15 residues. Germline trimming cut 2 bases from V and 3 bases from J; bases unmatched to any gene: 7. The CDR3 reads CASSQTLQGLYEQYF. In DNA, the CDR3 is TGCGCCAGCAGCCAAACCCTACAGGGGCTCTACGAGCAGTACTTC.

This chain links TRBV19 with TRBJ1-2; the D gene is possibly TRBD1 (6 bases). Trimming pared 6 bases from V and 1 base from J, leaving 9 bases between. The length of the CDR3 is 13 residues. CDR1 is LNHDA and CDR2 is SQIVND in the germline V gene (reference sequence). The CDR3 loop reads CASRQQGNYGYTF. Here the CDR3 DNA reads TGTGCCAGTAGGCAACAGGGTAACTATGGCTACACCTTC.

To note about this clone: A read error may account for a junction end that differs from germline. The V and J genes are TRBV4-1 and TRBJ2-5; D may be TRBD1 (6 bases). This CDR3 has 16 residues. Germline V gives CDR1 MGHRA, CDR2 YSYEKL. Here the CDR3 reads CVSSQYEQGQQETQYF. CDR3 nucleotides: TGCGTCAGCAGCCAATATGAGCAGGGGCAACAAGAGACCCAGTACTTC.

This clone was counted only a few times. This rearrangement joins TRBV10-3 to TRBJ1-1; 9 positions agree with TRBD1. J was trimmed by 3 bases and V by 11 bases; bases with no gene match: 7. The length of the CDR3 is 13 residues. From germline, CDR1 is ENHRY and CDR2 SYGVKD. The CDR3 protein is CAVKGQGDTEAFF. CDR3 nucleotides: TGTGCCGTGAAGGGACAGGGCGACACTGAAGCTTTCTTT.

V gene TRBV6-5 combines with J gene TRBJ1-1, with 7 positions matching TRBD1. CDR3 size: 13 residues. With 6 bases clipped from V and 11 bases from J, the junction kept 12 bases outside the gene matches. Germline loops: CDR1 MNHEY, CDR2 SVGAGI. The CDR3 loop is CASSSGQDSRAFF. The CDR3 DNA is TGTGCCAGCAGCTCCGGACAGGATTCTCGCGCTTTCTTT.

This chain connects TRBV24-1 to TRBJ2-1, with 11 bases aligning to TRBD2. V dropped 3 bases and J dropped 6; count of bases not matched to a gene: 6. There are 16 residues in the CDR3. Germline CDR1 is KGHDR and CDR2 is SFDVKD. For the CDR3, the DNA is TGTGCCACCAGTGATACGACTAGCGGGGTTGCCAATGAGCAGTTCTTC. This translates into CATSDTTSGVANEQFF.

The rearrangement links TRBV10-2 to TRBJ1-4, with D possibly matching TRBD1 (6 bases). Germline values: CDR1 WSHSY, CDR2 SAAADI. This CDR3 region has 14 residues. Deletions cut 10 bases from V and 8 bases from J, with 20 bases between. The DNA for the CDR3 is TGCGCCACCACCGGAGGGGGGGTGTTAGAAAAACTGTTTTTT. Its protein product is CATTGGGVLEKLFF.

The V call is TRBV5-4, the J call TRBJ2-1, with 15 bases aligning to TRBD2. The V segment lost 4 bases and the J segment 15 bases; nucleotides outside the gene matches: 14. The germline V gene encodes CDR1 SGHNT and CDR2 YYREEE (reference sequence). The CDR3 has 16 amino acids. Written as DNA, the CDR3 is TGTGCCAGCAGCGTGGATCAGGGACTAGCGGGAGGTTTCATGTTCTTC. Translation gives CASSVDQGLAGGFMFF.

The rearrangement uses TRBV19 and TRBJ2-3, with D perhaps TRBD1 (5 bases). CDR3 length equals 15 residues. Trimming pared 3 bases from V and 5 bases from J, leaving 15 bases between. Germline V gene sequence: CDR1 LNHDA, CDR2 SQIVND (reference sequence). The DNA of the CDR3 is TGTGCCAGTAGTATCAACGGCAGGGATCGAGATACGCAGTATTTT. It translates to CASSINGRDRDTQYF.

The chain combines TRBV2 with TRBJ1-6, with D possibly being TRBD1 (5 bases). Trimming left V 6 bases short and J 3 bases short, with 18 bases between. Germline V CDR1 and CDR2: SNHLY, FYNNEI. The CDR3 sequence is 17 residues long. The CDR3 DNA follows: TGTGCCAGCAGCGCCACGTTAGACAGTATCTATAATTCACCCCTCCACTTT. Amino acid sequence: CASSATLDSIYNSPLHF.

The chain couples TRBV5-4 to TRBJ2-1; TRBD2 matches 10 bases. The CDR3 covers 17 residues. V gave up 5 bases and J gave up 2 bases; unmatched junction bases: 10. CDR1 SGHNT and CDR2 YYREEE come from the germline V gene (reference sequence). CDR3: CASRPYLAGAAYNEQFF. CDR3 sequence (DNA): TGTGCCAGCAGACCTTACCTAGCGGGGGCTGCCTACAATGAGCAGTTCTTC.

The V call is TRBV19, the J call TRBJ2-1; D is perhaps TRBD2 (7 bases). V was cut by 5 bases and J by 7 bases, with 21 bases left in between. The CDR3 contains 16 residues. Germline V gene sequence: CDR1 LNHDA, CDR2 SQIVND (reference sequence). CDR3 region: CASSPQGGGLMNEQFF. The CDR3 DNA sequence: TGTGCCAGTAGTCCCCAAGGGGGGGGCCTCATGAATGAGCAGTTCTTC.

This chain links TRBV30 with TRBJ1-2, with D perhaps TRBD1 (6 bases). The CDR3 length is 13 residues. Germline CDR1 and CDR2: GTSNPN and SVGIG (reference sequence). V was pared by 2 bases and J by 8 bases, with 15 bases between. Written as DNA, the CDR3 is TGTGCCTGGAGTTACGGGGGGCCAAGGGGCTACACCTTC. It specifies CAWSYGGPRGYTF.

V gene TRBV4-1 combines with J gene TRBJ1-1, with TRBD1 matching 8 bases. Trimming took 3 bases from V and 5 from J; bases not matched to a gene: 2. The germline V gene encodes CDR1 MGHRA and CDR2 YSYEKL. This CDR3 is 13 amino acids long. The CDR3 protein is CASSHNRGTEAFF. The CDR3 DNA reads TGCGCCAGCAGCCATAACAGGGGGACTGAAGCTTTCTTT.